Listed below are T cell receptor beta chains from one sample, sequenced in a study of blood T cell repertoires in COVID-19. Method: immunoSEQ multiplex PCR; TCRdb's copy keeps in-frame clones and lacks some. This table has around 140,000 clones, about 79% appearing once. The specimen sequenced was peripheral blood. The receptor set was obtained from a woman over 75 with active or convalescent COVID-19. Both conserved end residues are part of each CDR3.

v_call	j_call	cdr3_aa
TRBV2	TRBJ2-7	CASSVDRDPTYEQYF
TRBV5-1	TRBJ2-1	CASSLGVSVNEQFF
TRBV4-1	TRBJ1-2	CASSQDITGRYGYTF
TRBV10-3	TRBJ1-4	CAISELKIAGTGGPNEKLFF
TRBV16	TRBJ2-1	CASSLDSQGTQLFF
TRBV10-3	TRBJ1-5	CAISDTINSNQPQHF
TRBV7-9	TRBJ1-5	CASSLEGRKPQHF
TRBV3-1/TRBV3-2	TRBJ2-2	CASSQDGAAWGGELFF
TRBV7-2	TRBJ1-2	CASSSVWGEGYGYTF
TRBV18	TRBJ2-1	CASSAQGTTYNEQFF
TRBV4-1	TRBJ1-3	CASSQGYREVSSGNTIYF
TRBV9	TRBJ1-3	CASSARDRGLGGNTIYF
TRBV7-2	TRBJ1-6	CASSSQGYNSPLHF
TRBV3-1/TRBV3-2	TRBJ1-1	CASSQVRTANTEAFF
TRBV28	TRBJ2-3	CASNPGQSTDTQYF
TRBV3-1/TRBV3-2	TRBJ2-7	CASSRARGGPYEQYF
TRBV5-1	TRBJ2-1	CASSLRGTSVEQFF
TRBV28	TRBJ2-3	CASSLGGGQGLSDTQYF
TRBV29-1	TRBJ2-2	CSARGTGELFF
TRBV7-9	TRBJ1-1	CASSLDGGRRAFF
TRBV28	TRBJ1-4	CASSSQTGIREKLFF
TRBV5-1	TRBJ2-7	CASRGQSSYEQYF
TRBV5-1	TRBJ1-2	CASSLGDRVEGDTF
TRBV4-2	TRBJ1-2	CASSQEFRQGGYGYTF
TRBV28	TRBJ2-7	CASREIYVSYEQYF
TRBV18	TRBJ2-2	CASSPEAGGLTGELFF
TRBV5-1	TRBJ2-7	CASSSTGNRAYEQYF
TRBV9	TRBJ2-5	CASSTRGVAGPSQETQYF
TRBV6-5	TRBJ1-2	CASSLGQGSLSGYTF
TRBV10-3	TRBJ2-5	CAIAQGEETQYF
TRBV9	TRBJ1-3	CASSVAIRGNTIYF
TRBV5-1	TRBJ2-7	CASSLNLRGGRSYEQYF
TRBV7-9	TRBJ1-4	CASSSRDWPEKLFF
TRBV7-2	TRBJ1-1	CASSLIRTGGPEAFF
TRBV7-6	TRBJ1-5	CASSFDEGQPQHF
TRBV12-5	TRBJ1-1	CASGLGGGRGTEAFF
TRBV28	TRBJ2-7	CASRSTYEQYF
TRBV4-2	TRBJ2-2	CASSQDSGGRNTGELFF
TRBV6-5	TRBJ1-2	CASNINSNYGYTF
TRBV27	TRBJ2-1	CASTMGGAGVNEQFF
TRBV2	TRBJ1-2	CASSVELGGYTF
TRBV19	TRBJ2-3	CASKGGDAVGDTQYF
TRBV18	TRBJ1-5	CASSPGTGGKQPQHF
TRBV9	TRBJ2-5	CASSVRQAGETQYF
TRBV27	TRBJ1-5	CASSPRSRDRINQPQHF